The 10 T cell receptor beta chains listed next were all sequenced from one sample in a study of blood T cell repertoires in COVID-19. Data came from immunoSEQ multiplex PCR; TCRdb stores just in-frame clones and leaves some out. The sample yields around 300,000 clones, around 90% seen once. The sequenced sample was peripheral blood. Receptors originate from a young man with active or convalescent COVID-19.

The J gene is TRBJ1-2, the V gene TRBV4-1; 10 bases fit TRBD1. The CDR3 runs 17 residues. Germline V gene lookup returns CDR1 MGHRA and CDR2 YSYEKL. Trimming at V came to 4 bases and at J to 1 base, leaving 9 bases not matched to a gene. DNA of the CDR3: TGCGCCAGCAGCCCGCGTGAGGGGGACAGGGGTAACTATGGCTACACCTTC. This codes for CASSPREGDRGNYGYTF.

This clone was recorded only once. V and J are TRBV5-6 and TRBJ1-1, with D possibly matching TRBD1 (5 bases). The CDR3 is made up of 11 amino acids. Germline values: CDR1 SGHDT, CDR2 YYEEEE. Trimming shortened V by 7 bases and J by 3 bases, and 7 bases separated the two germline ends. CDR3 nucleotide sequence: TGTGCCAGCGGCAGGGACACTGAAGCTTTCTTT. Translated: CASGRDTEAFF.

The gene calls are TRBV7-2 and TRBJ1-2; no clear D. Trimming stripped 3 bases from V and 1 base from J, with 6 bases between. The CDR3 contains 13 residues. Per germline, CDR1 SGHTA and CDR2 FQGNSA. The CDR3 DNA reads as TGTGCCAGCAGCTTGAACAGTAACTATGGCTACACCTTC. Translated, it gives CASSLNSNYGYTF.

This clone was picked up a small number of times. Other DNA sequences in this sample translate to the same CDR3. V is TRBV27 and J is TRBJ2-1, with 12 bases lining up with TRBD2. With V trimmed by 4 bases and J by 5 bases, 6 bases remained unmatched. Per germline, CDR1 MNHEY and CDR2 SMNVEV (reference sequence). This CDR3 region has 16 residues. The CDR3, as DNA: TGTGCCAGCAGTTCGGGCCGACTAGCGGGGGACAATGAGCAGTTCTTC. Its protein is CASSSGRLAGDNEQFF.

The chain uses TRBV12-3 or TRBV12-4 and TRBJ1-5; unclear D gene. The CDR3 has 13 amino acids. With 4 bases removed from V and 10 bases from J, the gap between germline ends came to 14 bases. The CDR3: CASSSGRLGPQHF. The DNA for the CDR3 is TGTGCCAGCAGTTCTGGCCGGCTAGGACCCCAGCATTTT.

This chain links TRBV27 with TRBJ2-1, with TRBD2 matching over 7 bases. Germline CDR1 and CDR2: MNHEY and SMNVEV (reference sequence). This CDR3 is 14 amino acids long. V lost 7 bases and J lost 8; bases outside the gene matches: 11. CDR3 nucleotide sequence: TGTGCCAGCACTTCTACTAGCGACGGGGATGAGCAGTTCTTC. This sequence encodes CASTSTSDGDEQFF.

The chain is built from TRBV7-2 and TRBJ2-3; weak D call: TRBD1 (6 bases). CDR3 length: 14 amino acids. The ends were cut back, 3 bases at V and 4 bases at J, with 11 bases in the middle. Germline loops: CDR1 SGHTA, CDR2 FQGNSA. CDR3 nucleotides: TGTGCCAGCAGCTTTAAAACAGGGCCAGATACGCAGTATTTT. It is translated as CASSFKTGPDTQYF.

This sequence joins TRBV14 and TRBJ1-1; 11 bases line up with TRBD1. J was trimmed by 3 bases and V by 0 bases; bases with no gene match: 12. The CDR3 is made up of 19 amino acids. Germline V gene data show CDR1 as SGHDN and CDR2 as FVKESK. The CDR3 reads CASSQDRGTGGRVDTEAFF. The CDR3 nucleotides read TGTGCCAGCAGCCAAGATAGGGGGACAGGGGGGCGTGTAGACACTGAAGCTTTCTTT.

The chain joins TRBV5-4 to TRBJ2-3; D unclear. Germline V lookup: CDR1 SGHNT, CDR2 YYREEE (reference sequence). The CDR3 extends over 18 amino acids. V gave up 1 base and J gave up 0 bases, with 18 bases separating them. CDR3: CASSLNQFPLTSTDTQYF. The CDR3 DNA reads as TGTGCCAGCAGCTTGAACCAATTTCCTTTAACTAGCACAGATACGCAGTATTTT. Full variable domain (remainder filled in from reference TRBV5-4 and TRBJ2-3): ETGVTQSPTHLIKTRGQQVTLRCSSQSGHNTVSWYQQALGQGPQFIFQYYREEENGRGNFPPRFSGLQFPNYSSELNVNALELDDSALYLCASSLNQFPLTSTDTQYFGPGTRLTVL.

In the case of this clone: The DNA is left out, because the CDR3 cannot be placed on it with certainty; the CDR3 is given as TCRdb lists it. The rearrangement links TRBV7-2 to TRBJ2-7; no check of the table's D call, TRBD2, against the DNA was made. Germline V lookup: CDR1 SGHTA, CDR2 FQGNSA. Counting both end residues, the CDR3 totals 13 amino acids. CDR3: CAAVRVGGGALYF.